This T cell receptor beta chain was identified during a study of OX40 agonist ivuxolimab in advanced cancers. Study-wide findings and caveats: The mean number of expanded clones was higher in CD8+ T cells than in CD4+.

Germline-derived CDR1 and CDR2 are SGHKS and YYEKEE (reference sequence). Between the trimmed V and J ends, which lost 1 base and 7 bases, there was a span of 11 bases. The CDR3 runs 14 residues. About this clone: Antigen specificity is unknown.

Repertoires were generated with immunoSEQ multiplex PCR, while TCRdb's copy carries only in-frame clones and drops some. The top ten hold roughly 6.9% of the sample, which has about 79,000 clones, about 91% seen once. The V and J genes are TRBV5-5 and TRBJ1-4; D may be TRBD1 (5 bases). The sequence was obtained from an adult with an advanced solid tumor such as melanoma, head and neck, liver or kidney cancer. The sequencing here drew on CD4+ or CD8+ T cells sorted from blood, taken in a trial of the OX40 agonist ivuxolimab. DNA for the CDR3: TGTGCCAGCAGCTTGTGGGGGAAGGCTGAAAAACTGTTTTTT. It specifies CASSLWGKAEKLFF.